Sequencing of this T cell receptor (beta chain) was carried out in a study of blood T cell repertoires in COVID-19. Overall study context: There were acute and convalescent COVID-19 samples, and they came from the United States, Italy and Spain. The analysed material was cDNA or gDNA that came from T cells, B-cell-depleted T cells, or PBMCs.

Either two negative PCRs, clearance, or symptom resolution qualified Cohort 3 donors as recovered. As processed by the authors: Amplification of reference gene primers was used by the study to estimate nucleated cell counts. Some clones are missing from TCRdb's copy, which holds only in-frame ones; the method was immunoSEQ multiplex PCR. V, J and clone size reflect that table, while D and trimming were determined from the DNA. Counted here are 200,000 to 250,000 clones, about 84% occurring once; the ten biggest clones make up under 2%. Per the germline V gene, CDR1 is SGHDT and CDR2 is YYEEEE. Unmatched junction bases numbered 7, after V lost 4 bases and J lost 5 bases. The CDR3 has 15 amino acids.

Sequenced sample: PBMCs or T cells enriched from blood (not recorded which). This sequence originates from a man between 60 and 70 years old who had recovered from COVID-19. The chain is built from TRBV5-6 and TRBJ2-1, with 9 positions matching TRBD1. The CDR3: CASSLWGQGHNEQFF. The CDR3 DNA follows: TGTGCCAGCAGCCTATGGGGACAGGGTCACAATGAGCAGTTCTTC.